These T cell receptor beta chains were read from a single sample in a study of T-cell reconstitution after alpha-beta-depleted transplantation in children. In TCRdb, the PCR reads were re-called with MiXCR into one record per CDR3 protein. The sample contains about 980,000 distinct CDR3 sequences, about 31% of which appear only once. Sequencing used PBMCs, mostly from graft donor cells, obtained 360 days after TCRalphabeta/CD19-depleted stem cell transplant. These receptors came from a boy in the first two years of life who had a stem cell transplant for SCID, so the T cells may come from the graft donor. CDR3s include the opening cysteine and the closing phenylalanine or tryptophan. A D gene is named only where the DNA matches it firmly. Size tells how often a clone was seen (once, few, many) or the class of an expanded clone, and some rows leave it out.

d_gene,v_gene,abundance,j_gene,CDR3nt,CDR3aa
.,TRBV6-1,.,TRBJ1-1,TGTGCCAGCAGCCAACCCGCAGGGGCTGAAGCTTTCTTT,CASSQPAGAEAFF
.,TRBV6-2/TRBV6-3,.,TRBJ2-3,TGTGCCAGCAGTTATTACTCAACGACAGATACGCAGTATTTT,CASSYYSTTDTQYF
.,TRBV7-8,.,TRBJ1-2,TGTGCCAGCAGCTTCGGACGCCAGGCGAAGGGCTACACCTTC,CASSFGRQAKGYTF
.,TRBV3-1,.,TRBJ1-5,TGTGCCAGCAGCCAAGATACAAACAGGCGGGGGCCCCAGCATTTT,CASSQDTNRRGPQHF
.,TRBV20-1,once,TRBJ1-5,TGCAGTGCTAGCTACGGGCCGCCGCCACAGCATTTT,CSASYGPPPQHF
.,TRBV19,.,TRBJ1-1,TGTGCCAGTAGTCCTTGGGGGAAGGAAGCTTTCTTT,CASSPWGKEAFF
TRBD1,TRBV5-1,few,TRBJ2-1,TGCGCCAGCAGCTACTCCCCCCCGGGACAGGGTTTAAGTGAGCAGTTCTTC,CASSYSPPGQGLSEQFF
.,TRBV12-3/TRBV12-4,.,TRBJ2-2,TGTGCCAGCAGTAAGAGGGGATTGAGTGACGGGGAGCTGTTTTTT,CASSKRGLSDGELFF
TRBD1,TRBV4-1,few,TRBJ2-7,TGCGCCAGCAGCCTCCAACGGGGCAGGGGGAACGAGCAGTACTTC,CASSLQRGRGNEQYF
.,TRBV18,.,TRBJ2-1,TGTGCCAGCTCACTAACTGGGGTAGGTCGTAATGAGCAGTTCTTC,CASSLTGVGRNEQFF
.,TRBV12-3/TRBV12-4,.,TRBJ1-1,TGTGCCAGCAGTTTAGACGGGATCGAAGCTTTCTTT,CASSLDGIEAFF
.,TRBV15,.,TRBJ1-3,TGTGCCACCAGCAGCATCCCGGGGCGGACCTCTGGAAACACCATATATTTT,CATSSIPGRTSGNTIYF
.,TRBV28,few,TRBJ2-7,TGTGCCAGCAGGGGGGACTTCCACGAGCAGTACTTC,CASRGDFHEQYF
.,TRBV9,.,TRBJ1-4,TGTGCCAGCAGCGTAGAAATAACTAATGAAAAACTGTTTTTT,CASSVEITNEKLFF
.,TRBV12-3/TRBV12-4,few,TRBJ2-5,TGTGCCAGCAGCCCCGCGGGGCCCCAGTACTTC,CASSPAGPQYF
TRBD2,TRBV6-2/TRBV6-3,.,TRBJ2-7,TGTGCCAGCAGCACACCGGGATTAGCGGGGAAGAGCTCCTACGAGCAGTACTTC,CASSTPGLAGKSSYEQYF
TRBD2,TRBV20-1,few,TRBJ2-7,TGCAGTGCTAACCCGGGGGGGACCTACGAGCAGTACTTC,CSANPGGTYEQYF
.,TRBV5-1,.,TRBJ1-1,TGCGCCAGCAGCTTGGGGTACCGATCCTTAGGGGACACTGAAGCTTTCTTT,CASSLGYRSLGDTEAFF
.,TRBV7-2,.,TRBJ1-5,TGTGCCAGCAGCTTAGAAGCAGGGGGCAATCAGCCCCAGCATTTT,CASSLEAGGNQPQHF
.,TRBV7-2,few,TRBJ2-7,TGTGCCAGCACCCTTCACCTCGCGCGGCACCCTAGGTACTTC,CASTLHLARHPRYF
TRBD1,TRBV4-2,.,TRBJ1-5,TGTGCCAGCAGCCAAGAGACAGGGGATAGCAATCAGCCCCAGCATTTT,CASSQETGDSNQPQHF
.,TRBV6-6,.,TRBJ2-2,TGTGCCAGCAGGGGGGTCGGGGAGCTGTTTTTT,CASRGVGELFF
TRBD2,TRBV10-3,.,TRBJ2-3,TGTGCCATCAGTGCCGGACTAGCGGGGTCGGATACGCAGTATTTT,CAISAGLAGSDTQYF
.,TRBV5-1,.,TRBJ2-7,TGCGCCAGCAGCGCCTCACAGGAGGACGGCGAGCAGTACTTC,CASSASQEDGEQYF
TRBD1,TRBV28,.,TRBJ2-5,TGTGCCAGCAGCTTTCCGGTGACAGGGTCTTACCTGGACAAAGAGACCCAGTACTTC,CASSFPVTGSYLDKETQYF
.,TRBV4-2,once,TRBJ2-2,TGTGCCAGCAGCCAAGCGGGACGTCTCGCCGGGGAGCTGTTTTTT,CASSQAGRLAGELFF
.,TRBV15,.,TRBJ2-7,TGTGCCACCAGCAGGCCTGGTGCACCCTCCTACGAGCAGTACTTC,CATSRPGAPSYEQYF
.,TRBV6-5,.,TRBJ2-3,TGTGCCAGCAGTTACGGAAGGCGGGGGCTCACAGATACGCAGTATTTT,CASSYGRRGLTDTQYF
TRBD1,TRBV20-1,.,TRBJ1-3,TGCAGTGCTATCCCCGGGACAGGGTCTGGAAACACCATATATTTT,CSAIPGTGSGNTIYF